The next 18 T cell receptor beta chains were all read from a single sample in a study of vaccination and CD4 T cells after COVID-19 (dated by TCRdb to 2021 to 2024). Antigens of these TCRs are unknown. Receptor libraries were prepared by PCR. The sequencer was an Illumina iSeq 100. At the Johns Hopkins FTIC core, DNA from the cultured CD4+ T cells underwent TCR sequencing with the Oncomine TCR Beta short-read assay. TCRdb took the public reads, trimmed them with fastp at Q25, ran MiXCR for clone calling and kept in-frame beta chains. Every distinct CDR3 protein forms one entry, paired with its most common genes and DNA. The table for this sample lists 15,000 to 20,000 distinct CDR3 sequences; 60% to 75% of them were counted only once. Clones ranked in the top ten supply over 8.5% of the sample. The label giving this sample's treatment or condition can be read as: roughly 10-day PBMC culture with coronavirus spike peptide pools or control peptides (ViraFEST assay).

Sequenced input: CD4+ T cells from blood, cultured in vitro. The receptors here all came from a human donor who had recovered from COVID-19.

This clonotype was counted once. The rearrangement links TRBV6-5 to TRBJ2-3; perhaps TRBD2 as D (6 bases). Germline CDR1 and CDR2: MNHEY and SVGAGI. The ends were cut back, 3 bases at V and 5 bases at J, with 12 bases in the middle. This CDR3 contains 14 residues. The CDR3 sequence is CASSYRDGRDTQYF. The DNA of the CDR3 is TGTGCCAGCAGTTATCGGGACGGGAGAGATACGCAGTATTTT.

V gene TRBV20-1 combines with J gene TRBJ2-1; TRBD2 matches 9 bases. CDR1 and CDR2 (germline): DFQATT, SNEGSKA (reference sequence). CDR3 length: 14 residues. Trimming took 3 bases from V and 4 from J; bases not matched to a gene: 4. The CDR3 protein is CSASASGAYNEQFF. The CDR3 region has the DNA TGCAGTGCTAGTGCTAGCGGGGCATACAATGAGCAGTTCTTC.

This CDR3 is CATGSRVEVTEAFF. CDR3 nucleotide sequence: TGTGCCACCGGGAGTAGGGTTGAGGTGACTGAAGCTTTCTTT. The chain is built from TRBV15 and TRBJ1-1; D is unresolved. The V and J ends lost 8 bases and 5 bases respectively, with 18 bases between them. There are 14 residues in the CDR3. CDR1 and CDR2 (germline): LNHNV, YYDKDF (reference sequence).

J is TRBJ2-7 and V is TRBV20-1; no definite D call. Germline CDR1 DFQATT, CDR2 SNEGSKA (reference sequence). The CDR3 length is 12 residues. Between the trimmed V and J ends, which lost 6 bases and 5 bases, there was a span of 14 bases. This CDR3 is CSAPLQFHEQYF. Here the CDR3 DNA reads TGCAGTGCACCTCTACAGTTCCACGAGCAGTACTTC.

The chain links TRBV4-1 to TRBJ1-2; 7 nucleotides match TRBD1. V shed 2 bases, J shed 0 bases, and the junction held 6 bases outside the gene matches. Per germline, CDR1 MGHRA and CDR2 YSYEKL. The CDR3 sequence is 16 residues long. The CDR3 loop reads CASSQPADRPNYGYTF. The CDR3 bases are TGCGCCAGCAGCCAACCTGCGGACAGGCCTAACTATGGCTACACCTTC.

The gene calls are TRBV30 and TRBJ1-2, with a possible D match to TRBD1 (5 bases). The V gene's germline CDR1 is GTSNPN and CDR2 SVGIG (reference sequence). This CDR3 comprises 13 residues. V was trimmed by 5 bases and J by 8 bases, leaving 18 bases between them. CDR3 in DNA: TGTGCCTGGGGAATTCAGGGACTGTCGGGCTACACCTTC. Translation: CAWGIQGLSGYTF. The complete variable domain, with remaining parts taken from reference TRBV30 and TRBJ1-2, reads SQTIHQWPATLVQPVGSPLSLECTVEGTSNPNLYWYRQAAGRGLQLLFYSVGIGQISSEVPQNLSASRPQDRQFILSSKKLLLSDSGFYLCAWGIQGLSGYTFGSGTRLTVV.

Only a few counts were recorded for this clonotype. J is TRBJ2-5 and V is TRBV7-9, with 7 bases matching TRBD1. Germline assignment: CDR1 SEHNR and CDR2 FQNEAQ (reference sequence). J gave up 2 bases and V 1 base, and 10 bases lay outside the gene matches. CDR3 size: 17 residues. CDR3 sequence reads: CASSLGIGAGGQETQYF. CDR3 bases: TGTGCCAGCAGCTTAGGGATTGGAGCAGGGGGACAAGAGACCCAGTACTTC.

This clonotype was observed a few times. The rearrangement uses TRBV7-6 and TRBJ1-2, with D possibly TRBD1 on 5 matching bases. The V gene's germline CDR1 is SGHVS and CDR2 FNYEAQ. Trimming shortened V by 2 bases and J by 8 bases, and 15 bases separated the two germline ends. There are 14 residues in the CDR3. In DNA, the CDR3 is TGTGCCAGCAGCTTATGGGGGGGAAAGGGAGGCTACACCTTC. This codes for CASSLWGGKGGYTF.

The chain employs TRBV14 and TRBJ2-4; D unclear. The V and J ends lost 0 bases and 6 bases respectively, with 12 bases between them. The CDR3 runs to 15 residues. Per the germline V gene, CDR1 is SGHDN and CDR2 is FVKESK. The CDR3 is CASSQDGFEGNIQYF. The CDR3 nucleotides are TGTGCCAGCAGCCAAGACGGGTTTGAAGGAAACATTCAGTACTTC.

The chain joins TRBV28 to TRBJ1-3; D is ambiguous. The germline V and J ends were trimmed by 1 base and 4 bases, with 5 bases remaining between them. Looked up from germline, CDR1 is MDHEN and CDR2 is SYDVKM. The CDR3 length is 13 residues. Written as DNA, the CDR3 is TGTGCCAGCAGTTTATTTAAGGGAAACACCATATATTTT. Encoded protein: CASSLFKGNTIYF.

This rearrangement joins TRBV7-9 to TRBJ2-3; D possibly corresponds to TRBD2 (6 bases). V gave up 5 bases and J gave up 9 bases, with 12 bases separating them. CDR1 SEHNR and CDR2 FQNEAQ come from the germline V gene (reference sequence). The CDR3 covers 12 residues. The CDR3 sequence is CASSLRLVTQYF. In nucleotides, the CDR3 is TGTGCCAGCAGCCTGCGACTAGTAACGCAGTATTTT.

The CDR3 loop reads CAWSSGSRDTQYF. In nucleotides, the CDR3 is TGTGCCTGGTCTAGCGGGAGTAGAGATACGCAGTATTTT. V is TRBV30 and J is TRBJ2-3; TRBD2 matches 10 bases. This CDR3 spans 13 amino acids. The trim removed 5 bases at V and 5 bases at J, leaving 4 bases unmatched. Germline V gene data show CDR1 as GTSNPN and CDR2 as SVGIG (reference sequence).

This clonotype was seen more than once but under ten times. This chain links TRBV20-1 with TRBJ2-1; D remains unclear. The CDR3 has 16 amino acids. Deletions cut 1 base from V and 1 base from J, with 14 bases between. Germline V CDR1 and CDR2: DFQATT, SNEGSKA (reference sequence). The CDR3: CSARVFTPTSYNEQFF. CDR3 DNA sequence: TGCAGTGCTAGAGTCTTCACCCCCACGTCCTACAATGAGCAGTTCTTC.

The V call is TRBV20-1, the J call TRBJ2-5, with D hard to call. Germline V gene lookup returns CDR1 DFQATT and CDR2 SNEGSKA (reference sequence). V was trimmed by 7 bases and J by 5 bases, leaving 11 bases between them. The CDR3 sequence is 11 residues long. The CDR3 DNA follows: TGCAGTGTTGGAGTTTTGGAGACCCAGTACTTC. Encoded protein: CSVGVLETQYF.

This rearrangement joins TRBV12-3 or TRBV12-4 to TRBJ1-2; 8 nucleotides match TRBD1. This CDR3 comprises 13 residues. The J segment lost 5 bases and the V segment lost 2 bases, leaving 1 base of the junction unmatched. The CDR3 nucleotides are TGTGCCAGCAGTTTAAGGACAGGGTATGGCTACACCTTC. Translated: CASSLRTGYGYTF.

This clonotype appeared a few times. V is TRBV24-1 and J is TRBJ2-3; D gene ambiguous. Germline CDR1 KGHDR, CDR2 SFDVKD. The CDR3 is 13 amino acids. V was clipped by 10 bases and J by 4 bases, with 14 bases between them. In nucleotides, the CDR3 is TGTGCCACGAACAACAACGCGGCAGATACGCAGTATTTT. Translated, it gives CATNNNAADTQYF.

The chain carries TRBV20-1 and TRBJ1-5; 10 bases are shared with TRBD1. The junction had 8 bases not matched to a gene; V was cut back by 3 bases and J by 3 bases. Germline values: CDR1 DFQATT, CDR2 SNEGSKA (reference sequence). The CDR3 sequence is 16 residues long. Written as DNA, the CDR3 is TGCAGTGCTAGGGCGTGGGACAGGGGTTCCAATCAGCCCCAGCATTTT. Translated, it gives CSARAWDRGSNQPQHF.

This sequence joins TRBV29-1 and TRBJ1-1; 9 bases agree with TRBD1. J gave up 1 base and V 1 base, and 13 bases lay outside the gene matches. Germline V CDR1 and CDR2: SQVTM, ANQGSEA. The length of the CDR3 is 18 residues. For the CDR3, the DNA is TGCAGCGTTGAAGGGGAAGGTGGGACAGGGATCTGGAACACTGAAGCTTTCTTT. Protein: CSVEGEGGTGIWNTEAFF.